This T cell receptor (beta chain) was sequenced during a study of T-cell reconstitution after alpha-beta-depleted transplantation in children. Researchers prepared the TCRbeta library using unique molecular identifiers, the study reports. Via MiXCR, TCRdb re-called the PCR reads, giving one row per CDR3 protein. The table includes hundreds of thousands of distinct CDR3 sequences, over 10% detected once. Germline-derived CDR1 and CDR2 are SGHDN and FVKESK. V gave up 4 bases and J gave up 6 bases; unmatched junction bases: 14. The CDR3 sequence is 17 residues long. Sequences were derived from PBMCs, mostly from graft donor cells, sampled 360 days after TCRalphabeta/CD19-depleted stem cell transplant. V and J are TRBV14 and TRBJ1-2; 10 bases map to TRBD1. The clonotype originates from a male patient younger than 18 who had a stem cell transplant for acute myeloid leukemia, so the T cells may come from the graft donor. The CDR3 spells CASSLWGQGSHLNGYTF. CDR3 DNA sequence: TGTGCCAGCAGCCTTTGGGGACAGGGGTCCCACCTAAATGGCTACACCTTC.